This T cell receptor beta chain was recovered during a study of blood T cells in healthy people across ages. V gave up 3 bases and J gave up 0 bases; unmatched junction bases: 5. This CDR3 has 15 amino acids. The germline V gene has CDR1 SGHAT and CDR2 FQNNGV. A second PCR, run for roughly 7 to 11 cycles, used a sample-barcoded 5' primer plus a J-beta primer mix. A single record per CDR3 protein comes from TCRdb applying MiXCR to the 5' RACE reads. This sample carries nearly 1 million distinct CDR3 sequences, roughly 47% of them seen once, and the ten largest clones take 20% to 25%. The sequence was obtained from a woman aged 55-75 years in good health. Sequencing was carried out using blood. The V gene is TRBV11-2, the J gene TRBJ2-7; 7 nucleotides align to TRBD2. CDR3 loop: CASSFAGVSSYEQYF. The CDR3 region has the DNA TGTGCCAGCAGCTTTGCGGGGGTGAGCTCCTACGAGCAGTACTTC.